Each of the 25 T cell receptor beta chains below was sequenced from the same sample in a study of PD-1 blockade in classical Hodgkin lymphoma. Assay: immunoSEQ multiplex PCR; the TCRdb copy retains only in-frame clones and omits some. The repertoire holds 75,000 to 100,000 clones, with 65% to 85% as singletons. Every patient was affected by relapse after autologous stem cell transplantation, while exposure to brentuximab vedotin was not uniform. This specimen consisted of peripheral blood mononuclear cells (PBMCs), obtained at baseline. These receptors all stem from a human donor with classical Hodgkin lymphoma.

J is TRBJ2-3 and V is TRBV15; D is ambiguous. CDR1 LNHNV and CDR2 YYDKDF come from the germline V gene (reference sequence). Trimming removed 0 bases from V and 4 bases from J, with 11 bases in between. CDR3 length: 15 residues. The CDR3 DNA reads TGTGCCACCAGCAGAGATATCTACAGCCCAGATACGCAGTATTTT. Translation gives CATSRDIYSPDTQYF.

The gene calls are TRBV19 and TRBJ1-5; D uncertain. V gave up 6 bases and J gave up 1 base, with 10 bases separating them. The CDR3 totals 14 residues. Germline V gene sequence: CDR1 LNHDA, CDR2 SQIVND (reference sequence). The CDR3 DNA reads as TGTGCCAGTAGAAGAGATGGAAGCAATCAGCCCCAGCATTTT. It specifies CASRRDGSNQPQHF.

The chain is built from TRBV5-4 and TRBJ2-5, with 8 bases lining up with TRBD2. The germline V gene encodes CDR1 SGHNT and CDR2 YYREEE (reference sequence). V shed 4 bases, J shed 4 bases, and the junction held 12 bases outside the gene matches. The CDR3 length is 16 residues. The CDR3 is CASSRSGAAWGETQYF. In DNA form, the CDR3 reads TGTGCCAGCAGCCGTAGCGGGGCCGCATGGGGAGAGACCCAGTACTTC.

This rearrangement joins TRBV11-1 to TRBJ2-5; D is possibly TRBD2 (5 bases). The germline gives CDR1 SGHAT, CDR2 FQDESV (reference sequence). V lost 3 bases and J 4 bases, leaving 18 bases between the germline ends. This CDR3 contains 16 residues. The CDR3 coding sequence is TGTGCCAGCAGCTTCTTCGGACTCAGCATCGGAGAGACCCAGTACTTC. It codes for CASSFFGLSIGETQYF.

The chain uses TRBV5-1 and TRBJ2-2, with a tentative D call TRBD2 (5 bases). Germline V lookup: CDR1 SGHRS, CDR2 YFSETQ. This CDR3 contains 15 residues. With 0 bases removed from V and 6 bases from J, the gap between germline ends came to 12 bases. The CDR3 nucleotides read TGCGCCAGCAGCTTGGCACTTCGGACTCCCGGGGAGCTGTTTTTT. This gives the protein CASSLALRTPGELFF.

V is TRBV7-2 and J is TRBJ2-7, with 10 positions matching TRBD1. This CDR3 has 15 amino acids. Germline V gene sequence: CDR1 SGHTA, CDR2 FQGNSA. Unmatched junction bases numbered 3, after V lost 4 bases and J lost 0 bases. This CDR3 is CASSSRTGGSYEQYF. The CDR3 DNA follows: TGTGCCAGCAGCTCGCGGACAGGGGGCTCCTACGAGCAGTACTTC.

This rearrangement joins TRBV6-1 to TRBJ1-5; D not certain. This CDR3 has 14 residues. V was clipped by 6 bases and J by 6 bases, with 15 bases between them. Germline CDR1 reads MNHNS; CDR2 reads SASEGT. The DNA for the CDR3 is TGTGCCAGCAGGGTTACAGTTTTAGGTCAGCCCCAGCATTTT. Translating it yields CASRVTVLGQPQHF.

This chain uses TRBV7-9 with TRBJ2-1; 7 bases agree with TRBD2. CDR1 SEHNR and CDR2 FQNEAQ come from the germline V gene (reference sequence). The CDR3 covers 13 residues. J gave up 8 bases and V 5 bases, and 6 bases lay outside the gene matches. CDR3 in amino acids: CASSREVFHEQFF. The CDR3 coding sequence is TGTGCCAGCAGCCGGGAGGTCTTTCATGAGCAGTTCTTC.

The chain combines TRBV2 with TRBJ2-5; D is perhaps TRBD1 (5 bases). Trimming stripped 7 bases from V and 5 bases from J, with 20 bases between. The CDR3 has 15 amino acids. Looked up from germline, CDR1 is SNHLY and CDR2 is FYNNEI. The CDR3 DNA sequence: TGTGCCAGCAACCAAGCCCAGGGCCCGTTGGAGACCCAGTACTTC. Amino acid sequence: CASNQAQGPLETQYF.

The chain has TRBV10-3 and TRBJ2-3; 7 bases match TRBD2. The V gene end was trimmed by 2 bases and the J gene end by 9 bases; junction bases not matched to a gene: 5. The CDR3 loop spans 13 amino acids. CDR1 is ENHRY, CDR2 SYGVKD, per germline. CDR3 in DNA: TGTGCCATCAGTGAGACCGGACTAGGAACGCAGTATTTT. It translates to CAISETGLGTQYF.

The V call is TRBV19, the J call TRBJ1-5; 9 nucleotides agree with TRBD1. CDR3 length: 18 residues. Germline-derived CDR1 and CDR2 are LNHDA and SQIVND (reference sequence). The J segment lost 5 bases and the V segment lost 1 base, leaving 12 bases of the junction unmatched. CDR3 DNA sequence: TGTGCCAGTAGTATAGGGGCCCGCTCGGGACAGGGATATCAGCCCCAGCATTTT. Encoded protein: CASSIGARSGQGYQPQHF.

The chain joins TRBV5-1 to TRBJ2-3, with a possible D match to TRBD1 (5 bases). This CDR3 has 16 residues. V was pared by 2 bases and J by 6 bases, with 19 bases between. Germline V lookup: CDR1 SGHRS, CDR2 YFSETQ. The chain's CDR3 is CASSLELVAGRDTQYF. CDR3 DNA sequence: TGCGCCAGCAGCTTAGAATTGGTGGCAGGGCGGGATACGCAGTATTTT.

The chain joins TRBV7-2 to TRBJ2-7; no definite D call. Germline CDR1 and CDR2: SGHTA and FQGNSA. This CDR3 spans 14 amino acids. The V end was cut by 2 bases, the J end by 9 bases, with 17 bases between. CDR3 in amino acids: CASSLSPTSKGQYF. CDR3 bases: TGTGCCAGCAGCTTATCCCCCACCAGCAAGGGGCAGTACTTC.

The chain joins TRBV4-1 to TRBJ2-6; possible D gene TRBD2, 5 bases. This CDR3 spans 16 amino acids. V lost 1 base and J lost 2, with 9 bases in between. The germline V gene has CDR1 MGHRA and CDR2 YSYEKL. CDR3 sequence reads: CASSQATRTGANVLTF. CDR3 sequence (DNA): TGCGCCAGCAGCCAAGCTACTAGGACTGGGGCCAACGTCCTGACTTTC.

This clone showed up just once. DNA of the CDR3: TGTGCCAGCAGCCTCCTAGGACAGACAAACACCGGGGAGCTGTTTTTT. This translates into CASSLLGQTNTGELFF. The chain couples TRBV7-3 to TRBJ2-2, with D perhaps matching TRBD1 (6 bases). The V end lost 5 bases, the J end lost 2 bases, and 15 bases lay between the germline ends. The CDR3 sequence is 16 residues long. Germline V gene sequence: CDR1 SGHTA, CDR2 FQGTGA.

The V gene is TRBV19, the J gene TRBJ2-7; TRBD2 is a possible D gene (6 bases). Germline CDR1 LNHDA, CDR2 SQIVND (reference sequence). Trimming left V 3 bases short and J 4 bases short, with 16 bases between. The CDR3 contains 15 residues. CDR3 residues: CASSISALAGYEQYF. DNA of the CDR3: TGTGCCAGTAGTATTTCAGCACTAGCCGGATACGAGCAGTACTTC.

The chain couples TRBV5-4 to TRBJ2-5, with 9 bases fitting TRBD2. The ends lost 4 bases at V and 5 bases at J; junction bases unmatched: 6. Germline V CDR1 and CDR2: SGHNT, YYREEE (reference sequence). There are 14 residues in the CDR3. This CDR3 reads CASSVLAGIETQYF. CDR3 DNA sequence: TGTGCCAGCAGCGTGCTAGCGGGAATTGAGACCCAGTACTTC.

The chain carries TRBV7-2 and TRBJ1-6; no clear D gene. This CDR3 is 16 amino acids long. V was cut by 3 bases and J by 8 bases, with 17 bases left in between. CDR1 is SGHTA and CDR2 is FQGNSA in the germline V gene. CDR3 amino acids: CASSFNMPGGDSPLHF. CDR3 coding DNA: TGTGCCAGCAGCTTTAACATGCCGGGCGGCGATTCACCCCTCCACTTT. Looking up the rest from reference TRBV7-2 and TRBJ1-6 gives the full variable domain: GAGVSQSPSNKVTEKGKDVELRCDPISGHTALYWYRQSLGQGLEFLIYFQGNSAPDKSGLPSDRFSAERTGGSVSTLTIQRTQQEDSAVYLCASSFNMPGGDSPLHFGNGTRLTVT.

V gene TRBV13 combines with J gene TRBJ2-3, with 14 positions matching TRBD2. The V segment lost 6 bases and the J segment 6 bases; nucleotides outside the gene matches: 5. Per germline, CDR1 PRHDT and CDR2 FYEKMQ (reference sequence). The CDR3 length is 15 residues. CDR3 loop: CASRTSGRAGDTQYF. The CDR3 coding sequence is TGTGCCAGCAGGACTAGCGGGAGGGCCGGTGATACGCAGTATTTT.

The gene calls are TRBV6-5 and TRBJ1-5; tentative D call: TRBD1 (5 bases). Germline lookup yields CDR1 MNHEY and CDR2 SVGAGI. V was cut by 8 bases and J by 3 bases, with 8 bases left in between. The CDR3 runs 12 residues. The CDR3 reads CASGTLNQPQHF. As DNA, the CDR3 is TGTGCCAGCGGGACCCTCAATCAGCCCCAGCATTTT.

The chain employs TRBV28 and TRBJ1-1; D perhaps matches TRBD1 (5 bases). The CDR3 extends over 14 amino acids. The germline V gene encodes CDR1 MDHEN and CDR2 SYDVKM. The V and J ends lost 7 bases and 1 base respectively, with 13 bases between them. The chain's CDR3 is CASNIRTPNTEAFF. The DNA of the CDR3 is TGTGCCAGCAATATCAGGACACCGAACACTGAAGCTTTCTTT.

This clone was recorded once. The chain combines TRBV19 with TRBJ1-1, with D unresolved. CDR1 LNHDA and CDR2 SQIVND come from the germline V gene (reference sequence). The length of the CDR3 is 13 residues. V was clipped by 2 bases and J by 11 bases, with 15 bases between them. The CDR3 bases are TGTGCCAGTAGTATACTAGCACAGACTGGCGCTTTCTTT. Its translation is CASSILAQTGAFF.

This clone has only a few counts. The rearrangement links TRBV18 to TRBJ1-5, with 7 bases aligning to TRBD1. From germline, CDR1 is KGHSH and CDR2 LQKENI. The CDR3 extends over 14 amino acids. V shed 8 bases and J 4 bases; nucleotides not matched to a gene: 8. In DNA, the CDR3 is TGTGCCAGCGCACAGACAGGGCGGAATCAGCCCCAGCATTTT. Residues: CASAQTGRNQPQHF.

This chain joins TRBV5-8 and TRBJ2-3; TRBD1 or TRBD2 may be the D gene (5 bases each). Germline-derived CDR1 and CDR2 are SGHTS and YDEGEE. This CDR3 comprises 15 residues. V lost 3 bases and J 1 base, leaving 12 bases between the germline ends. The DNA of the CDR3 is TGTGCCAGCAGCTCCCGGGACCACCGCACAGATACGCAGTATTTT. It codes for CASSSRDHRTDTQYF.

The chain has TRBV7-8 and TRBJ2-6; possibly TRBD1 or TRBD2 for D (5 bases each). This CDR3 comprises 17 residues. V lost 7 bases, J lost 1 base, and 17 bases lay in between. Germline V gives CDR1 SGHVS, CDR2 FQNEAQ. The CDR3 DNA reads TGTGCCAGCACTAAAACCTGGGGGATTTCTGGGGCCAACGTCCTGACTTTC. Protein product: CASTKTWGISGANVLTF.